A selection of T cell receptor beta chains follows, all from one sample in a study of T cells in Graves' hyperthyroidism and ophthalmopathy. Via MiXCR, TCRdb re-called the multiplex PCR reads, giving one row per CDR3 protein. The table shows 250,000 to 300,000 distinct CDR3 sequences, with about a sixth occurring only once. What was sequenced was blood. These receptors were obtained from a woman aged 55-69 years with Graves' ophthalmopathy. CDR3s include the opening cysteine and the closing phenylalanine or tryptophan. A D gene is named only where the DNA matches it firmly. Rows give clone size only sometimes, using once, few, many, or a class for an expanded clone.

clone size | D gene | J gene | V gene | CDR3 DNA | CDR3 protein
many | . | TRBJ1-2 | TRBV7-2 | TGTGCCAGCAGCCAGACAGGAAGGGACTATGGCTACACCTTC | CASSQTGRDYGYTF
. | . | TRBJ2-5 | TRBV9 | TGTGCCAGCAGCACCCGGGAGCTGGGAGAGACCCAGTACTTC | CASSTRELGETQYF
many | . | TRBJ2-5 | TRBV15 | TGTGCCACCAGCAGGGACAGTAGAGAGACCCAGTACTTC | CATSRDSRETQYF
many | TRBD2 | TRBJ2-1 | TRBV18 | TGTGCCAGCTCACCAAGCGGACTAGCGGGAGTCCTTGAGCAGTTCTTC | CASSPSGLAGVLEQFF
few | TRBD1 | TRBJ2-7 | TRBV30 | TGTGCCTGGGAAACAGGGGGCGGCGAGCAGTACTTC | CAWETGGGEQYF
many | . | TRBJ2-5 | TRBV6-2/TRBV6-3 | TGTGCCAGCAGTTACTCCGGGCGGGCGGGGGAGACCCAGTACTTC | CASSYSGRAGETQYF
many | . | TRBJ1-5 | TRBV11-2 | TGTGCCAGCACCCTCGGGTTTAAAGGGAATCAGCCCCAGCATTTT | CASTLGFKGNQPQHF
. | . | TRBJ2-3 | TRBV19 | TGTGCCAGTATGAGCTTCCTGGGAGATACGCAGTATTTT | CASMSFLGDTQYF
many | TRBD1 | TRBJ1-4 | TRBV12-3/TRBV12-4 | TGTGCCAGCACCCGGACAGGGGGAAATGAAAAACTGTTTTTT | CASTRTGGNEKLFF
few | . | TRBJ2-1 | TRBV14 | TGTGCCAGCAGCCTGAGCCCCTTACGGTATGAGCAGTTCTTC | CASSLSPLRYEQFF
many | . | TRBJ2-5 | TRBV20-1 | TGCAGTGCTCGTACCGTAGGGACGCCTCGAGGGGGGACCCAGTACTTC | CSARTVGTPRGGTQYF
many | . | TRBJ1-6 | TRBV7-2 | TGTGCCAGCAGCCGACCAGGGAGGGGTTCACCCCTCCACTTT | CASSRPGRGSPLHF
. | TRBD2 | TRBJ2-3 | TRBV19 | TGTGCCAGTAGTACTAGCGGGAGGCCCACGGGCAAGGATACGCAGTATTTT | CASSTSGRPTGKDTQYF
. | . | TRBJ2-1 | TRBV25-1 | TGTGCCAGCAGTGATCCAGCGGGCTACAATGAGCAGTTCTTC | CASSDPAGYNEQFF
few | . | TRBJ2-7 | TRBV15 | TGTGCCACCAGCAGAGGGGGGGGGGGGACAGGAACCTACGAGCAGTACTTC | CATSRGGGGTGTYEQYF
few | . | TRBJ2-5 | TRBV29-1 | TGCAGCGTTGATTCCAGTAAACAAGAGACCCAGTACTTC | CSVDSSKQETQYF
many | . | TRBJ2-7 | TRBV20-1 | TGCAGTGCGCCCCGGGCAGGGTATCCGTCCTACGAGCAGTACTTC | CSAPRAGYPSYEQYF
few | . | TRBJ2-2 | TRBV7-2 | TGTGCCAGCAGCTTAGTGCGGATCGGGGAGCTGTTTTTT | CASSLVRIGELFF
many | TRBD2 | TRBJ2-3 | TRBV27 | TGTGCCAGCAGTTCATCCCGGCTAGCGGGAAGCACAGATACGCAGTATTTT | CASSSSRLAGSTDTQYF
. | TRBD2 | TRBJ2-7 | TRBV4-1 | TGCGCCAGCAGCCAAGATCGTCCCGGTAGCGGGAGTTCCTACGAGCAGTACTTC | CASSQDRPGSGSSYEQYF
many | . | TRBJ1-3 | TRBV11-2 | TGTGCCAGCAGGAACCCTCAACTCTCTGGAAACACCATATATTTT | CASRNPQLSGNTIYF
few | . | TRBJ2-3 | TRBV18 | TGTGCCAGCTCACCACCCGGACGAGGAAGCACAGATACGCAGTATTTT | CASSPPGRGSTDTQYF
many | TRBD2 | TRBJ2-7 | TRBV27 | TGTGCCAGCAGACTTACCCCTGGGACTAGCGGCTCCTACGAGCAGTACTTC | CASRLTPGTSGSYEQYF
. | TRBD2 | TRBJ2-1 | TRBV4-2 | TGTGCCAGCAGCCAAGAGTTTAGCGGGAAGGGCTACAATGAGCAGTTCTTC | CASSQEFSGKGYNEQFF
many | . | TRBJ1-5 | TRBV7-2 | TGTGCCAGCAGCCGCCTCCCGGGAGGTCAGCCCCAGCATTTT | CASSRLPGGQPQHF
. | . | TRBJ1-2 | TRBV18 | TGTGCCAGCTCCCACGAGGAGTTTTATCGGGGGTCTAACTATGGCTACACCTTC | CASSHEEFYRGSNYGYTF
. | TRBD2 | TRBJ2-2 | TRBV7-2 | TGTGCCAGCAGCTTAGCAGGACTAGCCGGGGAGCTGTTTTTT | CASSLAGLAGELFF
few | TRBD1 | TRBJ1-5 | TRBV5-5 | TGTGCCAGCAGCGCCGGACAGGTCGGGCTCAATCAGCCCCAGCATTTT | CASSAGQVGLNQPQHF
many | . | TRBJ1-1 | TRBV9 | TGTGCCAGCAGCGCAGGACTCTGGCTGAACACTGAAGCTTTCTTT | CASSAGLWLNTEAFF
many | . | TRBJ2-7 | TRBV6-1 | TGTGCCAGCAGTTGGGAGGAGGAGAGGGGCGAGCAGTACTTC | CASSWEEERGEQYF
many | . | TRBJ1-6 | TRBV7-8 | TGTGCCAGCAGCTTAGGGACAGCAGCCTTTAGGTCACCCCTCCACTTT | CASSLGTAAFRSPLHF
many | . | TRBJ2-2 | TRBV18 | TGTGCCAGCTCACCAAGTTCGCGTTCCGGGGAGCTGTTTTTT | CASSPSSRSGELFF